This is a list of T cell receptor beta chains from one sample in a study of cytomegalovirus exposure and HLA in healthy donors. The repertoire was sequenced with immunoSEQ multiplex PCR; TCRdb's copy has only in-frame clones and lacks some. The table lists hundreds of thousands of clones, 65% to 85% of them singletons. Sequenced material: PBMCs. The receptors stem from a boy aged 2 to 10 in good health and CMV-seronegative. The CDR3 runs from the conserved cysteine through the conserved F or W. D genes are given only for firm matches. Clone size is shown for a subset of rows, as once, few, many or a class of expanded clone.

V gene	clone size	J gene	D gene	CDR3 protein	CDR3 DNA
TRBV7-7	-	TRBJ2-1	-	CASSLDGRGPDEQFF	TGTGCTAGCAGCTTAGACGGGAGGGGGCCGGATGAGCAGTTCTTC
TRBV19	-	TRBJ1-2	-	CASSSDRYYGYTF	TGTGCCAGTTCTTCTGACAGATACTATGGCTACACCTTC
TRBV7-3	few	TRBJ2-2	-	CASSLRGGRNTGELFF	TGTGCCAGCAGCTTAAGGGGGGGGCGAAACACCGGGGAGCTGTTTTTT
TRBV4-1	-	TRBJ2-6	TRBD1	CASSHGQDGANVPTF	TGCGCCAGCAGCCATGGACAGGATGGGGCCAACGTCCCGACTTTC
TRBV1	-	TRBJ2-2	-	CTSREGGETGELFF	TGCACCAGCCGGGAGGGCGGGGAGACCGGGGAGCTGTTTTTT
TRBV5-1	-	TRBJ1-1	TRBD1	CASSPGTGRAEAFF	TGCGCCAGCAGTCCCGGGACAGGGAGGGCTGAAGCTTTCTTT
TRBV27	few	TRBJ1-5	-	CASGGSGGNQPQHF	TGTGCCAGCGGGGGCAGCGGCGGCAATCAGCCCCAGCATTTT
TRBV18	once	TRBJ1-3	-	CASSFSSGSGGNTIYF	TGTGCCAGCTCATTCTCATCAGGTTCTGGCGGAAACACCATATATTTT
TRBV7-9	-	TRBJ2-3	TRBD2	CASSFIAGPLIGTDTQYF	TGTGCCAGCAGCTTTATAGCGGGGCCTCTAATCGGCACAGATACGCAGTATTTT
TRBV29-1	-	TRBJ1-6	-	CSVGDTNNSPLHF	TGCAGCGTTGGGGACACCAATAATTCACCCCTCCACTTT
TRBV18	-	TRBJ2-1	-	CASSPPSSSYNEQFF	TGTGCCAGCTCACCACCCTCCAGCTCCTACAATGAGCAGTTCTTC
TRBV2	few	TRBJ1-2	TRBD1	CARLNRDRGYGYTF	TGTGCCAGACTAAACCGGGACAGGGGCTATGGCTACACCTTC
TRBV29-1	-	TRBJ2-7	-	CSVLQRDTALTEQYF	TGCAGCGTCCTACAACGGGACACAGCATTGACGGAGCAGTACTTC
TRBV9	-	TRBJ2-5	TRBD2	CASSATSGQETQYF	TGTGCCAGCAGCGCGACTAGCGGGCAAGAGACCCAGTACTTC
TRBV9	-	TRBJ1-3	TRBD1	CASSVEGQGTLGNTIYF	TGTGCCAGCAGCGTAGAGGGACAGGGTACCTTAGGGAACACCATATATTTT
TRBV6-5	-	TRBJ2-3	-	CASSYTAGDTQYF	TGTGCCAGCAGTTATACAGCAGGGGATACGCAGTATTTT
TRBV7-9	-	TRBJ1-2	TRBD1	CASSLNLEGGGYTF	TGTGCCAGCAGCTTAAATCTGGAAGGGGGCGGCTACACCTTC
TRBV28	-	TRBJ2-2	TRBD1	CASSLRAGTGTTGELFF	TGTGCCAGCAGTTTACGCGCCGGGACAGGGACGACCGGGGAGCTGTTTTTT
TRBV5-1	once	TRBJ1-1	TRBD1	CASSSATGGTEAFF	TGCGCCAGCAGCTCGGCCACAGGGGGTACTGAAGCTTTCTTT
TRBV6-5	few	TRBJ2-7	TRBD2	CASSSLAGGSYEQYF	TGTGCCAGCAGCTCCTTAGCGGGAGGCTCCTACGAGCAGTACTTC
TRBV9	once	TRBJ1-2	-	CASSVSGGFGYTF	TGTGCCAGCAGCGTAAGCGGGGGGTTTGGCTACACCTTC
TRBV5-5	-	TRBJ1-1	-	CASRRQTERTEAFF	TGTGCCAGCAGGCGGCAGACAGAAAGGACTGAAGCTTTCTTT
TRBV5-1	-	TRBJ2-7	-	CASSLATSNRHHSYEQYF	TGCGCCAGCAGCTTGGCTACTTCCAACAGGCACCACTCCTACGAGCAGTACTTC
TRBV6-1	few	TRBJ2-3	-	CASSEGLAGGTDTQYF	TGTGCCAGCAGTGAGGGACTCGCCGGGGGCACAGATACGCAGTATTTT